The rows below give T cell receptor beta chains drawn from one sample of a study of PD-1 and CTLA-4 blockade in melanoma. The assay was immunoSEQ multiplex PCR, and TCRdb's table has in-frame clones only and misses some. The sample records 25,000 to 35,000 clones, around 90% being singletons. Source: CD8+ T cells from peripheral blood, taken from a patient given anti-PD-1 treatment. All receptors come from a human donor with melanoma. Both conserved end residues are part of each CDR3. D genes are given only for firm matches. Rows give clone size only sometimes, using once, few, many, or a class for an expanded clone.

j_call d_call clone_size v_call cdr3_nt cdr3_aa
TRBJ2-5 TRBD2 - TRBV3-1/TRBV3-2 TGTGCCAGCAGCCAATTCGGGGGCCCGTTAGCGGGAGAACATGAGACCCAGTACTTC CASSQFGGPLAGEHETQYF
TRBJ2-2 - - TRBV5-4 TGTGCCAGCAGCACCCAAGGGGGGCTGGTCACCGGGGAGCTGTTTTTT CASSTQGGLVTGELFF
TRBJ2-3 - - TRBV5-1 TGCGCCAGCAGCTTTTCGGGTGGGGGGAATACAGATACGCAGTATTTT CASSFSGGGNTDTQYF
TRBJ2-5 TRBD2 - TRBV2 TGTGCCAGCACAGCTAGCGGGGGGGTTGAGACCCAGTACTTC CASTASGGVETQYF
TRBJ2-7 - - TRBV30 TGTGCCTGTCTGAATGGCTACGAGCAGTACTTC CACLNGYEQYF
TRBJ1-1 TRBD1 once TRBV10-2 TGCGCCAGCTCACAGGGGGGGATGAACACTGAAGCTTTCTTT CASSQGGMNTEAFF
TRBJ2-7 - - TRBV4-2 TGTGCCAGCAGCCAAGAGTGGGGGGCCACCGCCGAGCAGTACTTC CASSQEWGATAEQYF
TRBJ1-3 - few TRBV30 TGTGCCTTTGATGGGTTCGGGAACACCATATATTTT CAFDGFGNTIYF
TRBJ1-5 - - TRBV2 TGTGCCAGCAACCCAGGGTTTTATAGCAATCAGCCCCAGCATTTT CASNPGFYSNQPQHF
TRBJ2-3 TRBD2 - TRBV4-1 TGCGCCAGCAGCCAAGCGGGAGGGAGCACAGATACGCAGTATTTT CASSQAGGSTDTQYF
TRBJ2-1 TRBD1 once TRBV6-5 TGTGCCAGCAGCGACAGGGGTAGGGATGAGCAGTTCTTC CASSDRGRDEQFF
TRBJ2-1 - - TRBV13 TGTGCCAGCAGCCTCTACGAAGGGGGTGAGCAGTTCTTC CASSLYEGGEQFF
TRBJ1-5 - - TRBV10-3 TGTGCCATCAGCGTGTCTAGCAATCAGCCCCAGCATTTT CAISVSSNQPQHF
TRBJ1-2 TRBD1 - TRBV6-5 TGTGCCAGCAGATCAGGGGGCGAGCGTAACTATGGCTACACCTTC CASRSGGERNYGYTF